This TCR beta chain was identified in a study of post-analysis software for immune sequencing data. General study findings and limits: The study found TRBV5-6, TRBV5-1 and TRBV20-1 among about five TRBV segments more frequent in patients than controls.

cDNA libraries of TCR beta carried unique molecular identifiers. TCRdb reprocessed the PCR reads via MiXCR and lists one record per CDR3 protein. The sample yields 380,000 or so distinct CDR3 sequences, less than 35% seen once. CDR3 size: 11 residues. V shed 3 bases and J shed 10 bases, with 7 bases lying between them. CDR1 and CDR2 (germline): SGHTA, FQGTGA. With respect to this clonotype: The antigen is undetermined.

The sequencing input was blood. The sequence was obtained from a girl between 5 and 17 years old with multiple sclerosis. The chain links TRBV7-3 to TRBJ2-1, with D possibly being TRBD2 (5 bases). The CDR3 DNA follows: TGTGCCAGCAGCTTGGGAGCGGAGCAGTTCTTC. Amino acid sequence: CASSLGAEQFF.